The 10 T cell receptor beta chains given below trace back to one sample, sequenced in a study of blood T cell repertoires in COVID-19. Repertoires were generated with immunoSEQ multiplex PCR, while TCRdb's copy carries only in-frame clones and drops some. The sample contains 250,000 or so clones, about nine tenths of which appear only once. The source material was peripheral blood. These receptors were collected from a middle-aged woman who had recovered from COVID-19.

This clone has a single count. Here the CDR3 reads CAWSVSGLTDTQYF. As DNA, the CDR3 is TGTGCCTGGAGTGTATCTGGCCTGACAGATACGCAGTATTTT. The chain has TRBV30 and TRBJ2-3; D ambiguous. In germline, CDR1 is GTSNPN, CDR2 SVGIG (reference sequence). Trimming took off 0 bases at V and 3 bases at J, with 10 bases between the two ends. The CDR3 extends over 14 amino acids.

V and J are TRBV11-2 and TRBJ2-2, with 10 bases fitting TRBD1. The germline V gene encodes CDR1 SGHAT and CDR2 FQNNGV. The J segment lost 5 bases and the V segment lost 5 bases, leaving 14 bases of the junction unmatched. CDR3 length equals 18 residues. Here the CDR3 DNA reads TGTGCCAGCAGCCTTACTATCCCGGGACAGGGGAGGACCGGGGAGCTGTTTTTT. Amino acid sequence: CASSLTIPGQGRTGELFF.

The V gene is TRBV4-1, the J gene TRBJ2-7; D may be TRBD2 (8 bases). With 3 bases removed from V and 7 bases from J, the gap between germline ends came to 25 bases. Germline loops: CDR1 MGHRA, CDR2 YSYEKL. The CDR3 consists of 17 residues. The chain's CDR3 is CASSQLTGVGTRGEQYF. The CDR3 DNA is TGCGCCAGCAGCCAGCTAACAGGGGTAGGGACTAGAGGGGAGCAGTACTTC.

This clone was seen only once. The chain uses TRBV3-1 (or the pseudogene TRBV3-2) and TRBJ1-5, with D tentatively TRBD1 (6 bases). CDR1 and CDR2 from the germline V gene are LGHDT and YNNKEL (reference sequence). V lost 1 base, J lost 7 bases, and 11 bases lay in between. This CDR3 comprises 14 residues. CDR3 region: CASSQGTVGQPQHF. CDR3 nucleotides: TGTGCCAGCAGCCAAGGGACAGTAGGGCAGCCCCAGCATTTT.

The CDR3 is CASSTGGFLTGELFF. The CDR3 nucleotides read TGTGCCAGTAGTACAGGGGGATTCCTCACCGGGGAGCTGTTTTTT. This chain joins TRBV19 and TRBJ2-2; 7 nucleotides align to TRBD1. Per the germline V gene, CDR1 is LNHDA and CDR2 is SQIVND (reference sequence). This CDR3 is 15 amino acids long. V lost 4 bases and J lost 4; bases outside the gene matches: 6.

This chain links TRBV27 with TRBJ2-1, with TRBD2 matching over 10 bases. The germline gives CDR1 MNHEY, CDR2 SMNVEV (reference sequence). With 4 bases clipped from V and 9 bases from J, the junction kept 12 bases outside the gene matches. The CDR3 is 16 residues long. CDR3 residues: CASSYHTGTSAVEQFF. The DNA of the CDR3 is TGTGCCAGCAGTTATCACACCGGGACTAGCGCGGTTGAGCAGTTCTTC.

The genes are TRBV18 and TRBJ2-3; D not resolved. Germline lookup yields CDR1 KGHSH and CDR2 LQKENI. CDR3 length equals 13 residues. Trimming took 5 bases from V and 1 from J, leaving 7 bases between them. As DNA, the CDR3 is TGTGCCAGCTCAGTAGGAGGCACAGATACGCAGTATTTT. As protein: CASSVGGTDTQYF.

This clone was counted once. This chain joins TRBV27 and TRBJ2-1; 12 nucleotides align to TRBD2. The CDR3 contains 20 residues. Germline V gene sequence: CDR1 MNHEY, CDR2 SMNVEV (reference sequence). With V trimmed by 0 bases and J by 6 bases, 15 bases remained unmatched. The CDR3 DNA is TGTGCCAGCAGTTTATCCCTACCGGGACTAGCGGGCCGCATTTCCAATGAGCAGTTCTTC. This translates into CASSLSLPGLAGRISNEQFF.

The CDR3 loop is CASSFSGPNSPLHF. DNA of the CDR3: TGTGCCAGCAGTTTCTCAGGGCCCAATTCACCCCTCCACTTT. The chain links TRBV28 to TRBJ1-6; weak D call: TRBD1 (5 bases). CDR3 length: 14 residues. CDR1 and CDR2 from the germline V gene are MDHEN and SYDVKM. V lost 3 bases, J lost 7 bases, and 10 bases lay in between.

The rearrangement joins TRBV2 to TRBJ2-5, with 7 positions matching TRBD1. Germline-derived CDR1 and CDR2 are SNHLY and FYNNEI. The length of the CDR3 is 15 residues. V gave up 6 bases and J gave up 0 bases; unmatched junction bases: 7. CDR3 region: CASSASQGYQETQYF. The CDR3 DNA reads TGTGCCAGCAGCGCCTCACAGGGGTACCAAGAGACCCAGTACTTC.